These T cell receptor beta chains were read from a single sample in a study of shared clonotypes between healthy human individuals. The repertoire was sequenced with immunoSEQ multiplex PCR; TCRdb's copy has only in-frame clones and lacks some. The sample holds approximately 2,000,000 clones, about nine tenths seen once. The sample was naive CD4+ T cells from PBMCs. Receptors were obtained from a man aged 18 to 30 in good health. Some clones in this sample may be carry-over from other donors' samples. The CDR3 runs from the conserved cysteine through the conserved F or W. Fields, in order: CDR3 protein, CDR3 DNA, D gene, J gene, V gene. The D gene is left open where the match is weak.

CDR3aa: CASSSTTSELRETQYF
CDR3nt: TGTGCCAGCAGCTCTACAACTAGCGAGTTGCGGGAGACCCAGTACTTC
d_gene: TRBD2
j_gene: TRBJ2-5
v_gene: TRBV7-9

CDR3aa: CASSSPRVGLAIYEQYF
CDR3nt: TGTGCCAGCAGCTCCCCCCGGGTCGGTCTAGCGATCTACGAGCAGTACTTC
d_gene: .
j_gene: TRBJ2-7
v_gene: TRBV7-2

CDR3aa: CASSLARVGTDTQYF
CDR3nt: TGCGCCAGCAGCTTGGCTAGGGTTGGCACAGATACGCAGTATTTT
d_gene: .
j_gene: TRBJ2-3
v_gene: TRBV5-1

CDR3aa: CASSQGSGSSGETQYF
CDR3nt: TGCGCCAGCAGCCAAGGGAGCGGGAGCTCGGGAGAGACCCAGTACTTC
d_gene: TRBD2
j_gene: TRBJ2-5
v_gene: TRBV4-1

CDR3aa: CASSDPAGGSYNEQFF
CDR3nt: TGTGCCAGCAGTGATCCCGCTGGAGGCTCCTACAATGAGCAGTTCTTC
d_gene: .
j_gene: TRBJ2-1
v_gene: TRBV25-1

CDR3aa: CASSQGVQRTDTIYEQYF
CDR3nt: TGCGCCAGCAGCCAAGGGGTTCAAAGGACAGATACTATTTACGAGCAGTACTTC
d_gene: .
j_gene: TRBJ2-7
v_gene: TRBV4-1

CDR3aa: CASSLEASGEDTQYF
CDR3nt: TGCGCCAGCAGCTTGGAGGCTAGCGGAGAAGATACGCAGTATTTT
d_gene: TRBD2
j_gene: TRBJ2-3
v_gene: TRBV5-1

CDR3aa: CASSLQGGVRTGELFF
CDR3nt: TGCGCCAGCAGCTTGCAGGGGGGAGTGAGGACCGGGGAGCTGTTTTTT
d_gene: .
j_gene: TRBJ2-2
v_gene: TRBV5-1

CDR3aa: CASMSGLAINEQFF
CDR3nt: TGTGCCAGCATGTCGGGACTAGCCATCAATGAGCAGTTCTTC
d_gene: TRBD2
j_gene: TRBJ2-1
v_gene: TRBV6-1

CDR3aa: CASSRDRGTTQYF
CDR3nt: TGTGCCAGCAGCAGGGACAGGGGGACGACCCAGTACTTC
d_gene: TRBD1
j_gene: TRBJ2-5
v_gene: TRBV5-6

CDR3aa: CASRPSGGFGQPQHF
CDR3nt: TGTGCCAGCAGGCCCTCAGGGGGGTTCGGTCAGCCCCAGCATTTT
d_gene: TRBD1
j_gene: TRBJ1-5
v_gene: TRBV6-1

CDR3aa: CASSDARTGADEQYF
CDR3nt: TGTGCCAGCAGTGATGCACGGACAGGGGCCGACGAGCAGTACTTC
d_gene: TRBD1
j_gene: TRBJ2-7
v_gene: TRBV25-1

CDR3aa: CASSNLAGVTDTQYF
CDR3nt: TGTGCCAGTAGTAACCTAGCGGGAGTCACAGATACGCAGTATTTT
d_gene: TRBD2
j_gene: TRBJ2-3
v_gene: TRBV19

CDR3aa: CASSVVGAGGTGELFF
CDR3nt: TGTGCCAGCAGCGTCGTGGGAGCGGGAGGAACCGGGGAGCTGTTTTTT
d_gene: TRBD2
j_gene: TRBJ2-2
v_gene: TRBV7-2

CDR3aa: CASSPPSSSGSEAFF
CDR3nt: TGTGCCAGCTCACCACCGAGTTCATCAGGGTCTGAAGCTTTCTTT
d_gene: .
j_gene: TRBJ1-1
v_gene: TRBV18

CDR3aa: CAWSGRGLAGTRSYNEQFF
CDR3nt: TGTGCCTGGAGTGGACGGGGACTAGCGGGAACCAGGTCCTACAATGAGCAGTTCTTC
d_gene: TRBD2
j_gene: TRBJ2-1
v_gene: TRBV30

CDR3aa: CASSFRDRVGEQYF
CDR3nt: TGTGCCAGCAGCTTCCGGGACAGGGTTGGCGAGCAGTACTTC
d_gene: TRBD1
j_gene: TRBJ2-7
v_gene: TRBV9